The TCR beta chain under discussion was sequenced for a study of kidney transplant recipient with SARS-CoV-2 infection. This CDR3 comprises 17 residues. Per the germline V gene, CDR1 is SGHAT and CDR2 is FQDESV (reference sequence). V was pared by 5 bases and J by 4 bases, with 23 bases between. This clonotype was observed at least ten times. TCRdb ran MiXCR on the reads and lists one entry per CDR3 protein. The sample carries roughly 250,000 distinct CDR3 sequences, 25% to 35% recorded once. V gene TRBV11-1 combines with J gene TRBJ1-2; D unclear. The TCR sequence derives from a male patient between 25 and 39 years old who had COVID-19 and was a kidney transplant recipient. The T cells may come from the graft donor. The sequencing used a blood sample, collected at baseline and between days 110 and 120 from a kidney transplant recipient. CDR3: CASSKLVKAGKTYGYTF. The CDR3 coding sequence is TGTGCCAGCAGCAAGTTGGTTAAGGCTGGAAAGACCTATGGCTACACCTTC. Based on the CDR3 plus reference TRBV11-1 and TRBJ1-2, the full variable domain is EAEVAQSPRYKITEKSQAVAFWCDPISGHATLYWYRQILGQGPELLVQFQDESVVDDSQLPKDRFSAERLKGVDSTLKIQPAELGDSAMYLCASSKLVKAGKTYGYTFGSGTRLTVV.